A single T cell receptor beta chain is shown here with its context. What it binds is unknown. This specimen comes from a study of CD8 T cells in ankylosing spondylitis. TCRdb re-called the 5' RACE reads with MiXCR, one entry per CDR3 protein. The sample shows 80,000 to 90,000 distinct CDR3 sequences, approximately 30% of them seen only once. The CDR3 sequence is 13 residues long. Per germline, CDR1 GTSNPN and CDR2 SVGIG (reference sequence). V lost 2 bases and J lost 3, with 10 bases in between. General study points: Relatively scarce in peripheral blood, disease-linked clones were CD8+. Among TCR beta sequences, a motif of eight highly homologous variants appeared characteristic of ankylosing spondylitis blood.

The rearrangement uses TRBV30 and TRBJ1-1; D uncertain. This clonotype was sampled from a male donor with ankylosing spondylitis or in good health (not recorded which). Sequencing was done on a sample of blood, either unsorted or a sorted T cell fraction (not recorded which). CDR3 sequence (DNA): TGTGCCTGGAGTCGAGGTGATTACACTGAAGCTTTCTTT. It translates to CAWSRGDYTEAFF.